Sequencing of this T cell receptor beta chain was carried out in a study of human T cells and chemical hapten exposure. The sample's time point: pre-sensitization, week 0. Treatment in this sample: therapeutic diphenylcyclopropenone sensitization with weekly scalp DPC. This CDR3 has 14 amino acids. V lost 5 bases and J lost 6, with 14 bases in between. This clonotype has a handful of counts. For the library, individual cDNA molecules each received unique molecular identifiers. One entry per CDR3 protein results from TCRdb running MiXCR on the RACE reads. The data show around 95,000 distinct CDR3 sequences, about a tenth seen once.

This rearrangement joins TRBV12-3 or TRBV12-4 to TRBJ2-1, with D perhaps matching TRBD1 or TRBD2 (5 bases each). The specimen comprised whole blood, sampled in connection with sensitization to the hapten diphenylcyclopropenone (DPC). This TCR derives from a woman in her fifties or sixties with alopecia areata. Some clones in this sample may be carry-over from other donors' samples. CDR3 sequence: CASSETGRGNEQFF. CDR3 in DNA: TGTGCCAGCAGTGAGACGGGGCGCGGCAATGAGCAGTTCTTC.